Sequencing of this T cell receptor (beta chain) was carried out in a study of blood T cell repertoires in COVID-19 (dated by TCRdb to 2018 to 2020). General notes on the study: Samples covering the acute and convalescent phases of COVID-19 were provided by collaborators in the United States, Italy and Spain. The material from the prospective study consisted of cDNA or gDNA derived from T cells, B-cell-depleted T cells, or PBMCs. Deeply sampled blood TCRbeta repertoires from subjects exposed to, actively infected with, or recovered from COVID-19 were included in the dataset. The repertoires were released in a freely available public database intended as a resource for research on the immune response to SARS-CoV-2. Samples came from the ongoing ImmuneRACE study (first 160 participants) plus 1,254 subjects from 6 global collaborators. Nearly every sample came with metadata listing a de-identified subject ID, COVID-19 status, age in years and sex. Where available, HLA class I and class II types were taken from metadata supplied by the sample provider and were not determined by assay-based typing. Beyond this particular receptor, the publication reports: Clinical and demographic metadata were provided uncurated, with the amount varying by source and participant.

From its cysteine to its phenylalanine, the CDR3 spans 16 amino acids. Only the CDR3 part of the read is kept: 48 bases, read in frame from the first base. CDR1 and CDR2, looked up from the germline V gene, are SGHRS and YFSETQ. At the junction V is shortened by 5 bases and J by 1 base; bases outside the gene matches: 10. Points on this clone: Its specific antigen is unknown. Per-nucleotide qualities are absent, and no much larger clonotype sits a single base away.

TCRbeta CDR3 regions were amplified from genomic DNA by means of the immunoSEQ Assay, a bias-controlled multiplex PCR. As for the authors' bioinformatics: Within the assay, amplification of reference gene primers was used to estimate how many nucleated cells each sample contained. Sequence reads were collapsed and filtered to measure the absolute abundance of every unique TCRbeta CDR3 rearrangement. For each sample, productive Simpson clonality was calculated as the square root of Simpson's diversity index across productive rearrangements. Drawn from immuneACCESS, this table holds only the in-frame rearrangements with V and J called that TCRdb kept. Clones are partly lost; checked studies trace under half to an unresolved V gene and leave the rest unexplained. V and J calls and clone size are copied from that table; D and trimming were computed from the DNA. In all, the sample holds a few hundred thousand clones, and 89% of those were seen once. About 1.2% of the sample rests with the top ten.

Whole blood was collected in K2EDTA tubes by collaborating institutions according to the institutions' own protocols. For TCRbeta analysis, collaborator samples were shipped as frozen whole blood, as isolated PBMCs, or as DNA extracted from either sample type. The sequenced sample consisted of peripheral blood. The source of this sequence is a man aged 40-55 years with acute or convalescent COVID-19. The chain uses TRBV5-1 and TRBJ2-3, and TRBD2 matches 7 of the central bases. The sequenced DNA is TGCGCCAGCAGGCGGCTGGGCGGGGGAGGCACAGATACGCAGTATTTT. Translated, it gives CASRRLGGGGTDTQYF.